The sequence of this T cell receptor beta chain was determined in a study of monozygotic twins with inflammatory bowel disease. Study-wide results and limits: Ultimately, a single strong signal or clonotype associated with IBD was not supported. Other individuals had fewer clonotypes in common with IBD patients than with healthy twins, especially with disease activity.

TCRdb reprocessed the 5' RACE reads, keeping one entry per CDR3 protein, no DNA. The sample totals fewer than 150,000 distinct CDR3 sequences. Regarding this clonotype: What it binds is not known.

This CDR3 spans 15 amino acids. The germline V gene has CDR1 GTSNPN and CDR2 SVGIG (reference sequence). The sequenced material came from blood. The J gene is TRBJ2-7, the V gene TRBV30. This TCR was sampled from a human donor with ulcerative colitis or Crohn's disease, or a healthy co-twin of an affected twin (not recorded which). CDR3: CAWSGKASGSYEQYF.